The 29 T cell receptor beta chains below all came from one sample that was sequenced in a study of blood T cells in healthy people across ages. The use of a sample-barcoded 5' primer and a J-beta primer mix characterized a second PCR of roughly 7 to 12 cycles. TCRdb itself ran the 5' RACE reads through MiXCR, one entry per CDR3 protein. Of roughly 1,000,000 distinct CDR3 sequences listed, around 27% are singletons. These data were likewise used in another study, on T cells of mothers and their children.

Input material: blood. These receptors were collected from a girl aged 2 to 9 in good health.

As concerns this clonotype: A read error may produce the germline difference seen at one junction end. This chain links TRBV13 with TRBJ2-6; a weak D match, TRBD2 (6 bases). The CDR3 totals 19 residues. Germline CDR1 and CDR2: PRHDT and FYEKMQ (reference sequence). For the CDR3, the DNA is TGTGCCAGCAGCTTAATGGGACTCTCCTACATATCTGGGGTCAACGTCCTGACTTTC. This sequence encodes CASSLMGLSYISGVNVLTF. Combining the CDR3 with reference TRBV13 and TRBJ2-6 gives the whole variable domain AAGVIQSPRHLIKEKRETATLKCYPIPRHDTVYWYQQGPGQDPQFLISFYEKMQSDKGSIPDRFSAQQFSDYHSELNMSSLELGDSALYFCASSLMGLSYISGVNVLTFGAGSRLTVL.

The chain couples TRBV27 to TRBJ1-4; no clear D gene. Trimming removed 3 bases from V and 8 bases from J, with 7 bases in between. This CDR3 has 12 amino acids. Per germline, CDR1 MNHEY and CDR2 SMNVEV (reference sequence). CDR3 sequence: CASSFKVEKLFF. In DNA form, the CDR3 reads TGTGCCAGCAGTTTTAAAGTGGAAAAACTGTTTTTT.

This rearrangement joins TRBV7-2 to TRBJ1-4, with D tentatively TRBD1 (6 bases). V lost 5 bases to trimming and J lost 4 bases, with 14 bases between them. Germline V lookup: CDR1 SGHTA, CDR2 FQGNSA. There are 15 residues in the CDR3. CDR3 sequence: CASSGVDRLNEKLFF. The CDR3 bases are TGTGCCAGCAGCGGGGTCGACAGGCTTAATGAAAAACTGTTTTTT.

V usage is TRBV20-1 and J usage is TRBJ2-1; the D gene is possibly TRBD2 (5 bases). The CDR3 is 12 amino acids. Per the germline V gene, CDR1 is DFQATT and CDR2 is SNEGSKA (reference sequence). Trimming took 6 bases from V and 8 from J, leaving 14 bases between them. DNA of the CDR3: TGCAGTGCCCGAACGGCGGGCCATGAGCAGTTCTTC. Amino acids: CSARTAGHEQFF.

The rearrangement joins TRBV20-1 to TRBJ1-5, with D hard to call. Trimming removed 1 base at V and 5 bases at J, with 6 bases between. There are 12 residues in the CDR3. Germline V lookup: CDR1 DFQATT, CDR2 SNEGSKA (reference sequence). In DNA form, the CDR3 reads TGCAGTGCTAGAGCGGAAGATCAGCCCCAGCATTTT. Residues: CSARAEDQPQHF.

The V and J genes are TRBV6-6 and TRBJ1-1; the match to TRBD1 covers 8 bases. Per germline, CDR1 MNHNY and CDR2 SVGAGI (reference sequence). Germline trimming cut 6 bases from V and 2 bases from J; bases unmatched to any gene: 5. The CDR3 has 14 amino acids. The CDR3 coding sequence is TGTGCCAGCAGGACAGGGGTGGGCAACACTGAAGCTTTCTTT. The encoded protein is CASRTGVGNTEAFF.

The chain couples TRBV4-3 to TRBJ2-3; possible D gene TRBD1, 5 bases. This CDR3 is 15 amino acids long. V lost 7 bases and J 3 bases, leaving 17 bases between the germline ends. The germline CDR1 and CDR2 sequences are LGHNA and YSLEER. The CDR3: CASNQGVGATDTQYF. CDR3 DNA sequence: TGCGCCAGCAACCAGGGTGTTGGAGCGACAGATACGCAGTATTTT.

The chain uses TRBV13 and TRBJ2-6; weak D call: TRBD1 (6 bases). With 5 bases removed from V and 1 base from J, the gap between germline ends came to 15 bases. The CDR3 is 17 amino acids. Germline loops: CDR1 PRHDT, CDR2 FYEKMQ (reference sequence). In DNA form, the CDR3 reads TGTGCCAGCAGCCCAGCCATCCAGGGGTCTGGGGCCAACGTCCTGACTTTC. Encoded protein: CASSPAIQGSGANVLTF.

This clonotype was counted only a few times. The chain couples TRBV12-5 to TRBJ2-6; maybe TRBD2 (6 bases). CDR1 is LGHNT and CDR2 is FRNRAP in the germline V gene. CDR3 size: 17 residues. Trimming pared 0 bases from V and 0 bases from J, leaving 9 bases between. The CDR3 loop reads CASGLVRGVSGANVLTF. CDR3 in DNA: TGTGCTAGTGGTTTGGTACGCGGGGTCTCTGGGGCCAACGTCCTGACTTTC.

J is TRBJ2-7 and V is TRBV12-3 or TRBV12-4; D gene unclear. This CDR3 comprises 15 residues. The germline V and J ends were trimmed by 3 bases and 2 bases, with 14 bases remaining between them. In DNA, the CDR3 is TGTGCCAGCAGTTTGTTTATGGGCAGTGCCTACGAGCAGTACTTC. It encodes CASSLFMGSAYEQYF.

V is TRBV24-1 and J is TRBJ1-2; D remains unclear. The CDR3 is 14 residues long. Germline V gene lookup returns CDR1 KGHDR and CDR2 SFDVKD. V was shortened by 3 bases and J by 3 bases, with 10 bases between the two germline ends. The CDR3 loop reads CATSDGVNDYGYTF. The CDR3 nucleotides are TGTGCCACCAGTGATGGGGTGAATGACTATGGCTACACCTTC.

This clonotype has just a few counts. In nucleotides, the CDR3 is TGTGCCAGCAGTGGACAGGGGGCCACTGAAGCTTTCTTT. Amino acid sequence: CASSGQGATEAFF. This rearrangement joins TRBV28 to TRBJ1-1; 11 bases match TRBD1. The J segment lost 4 bases and the V segment lost 5 bases, leaving 0 bases of the junction unmatched. CDR3 length equals 13 residues. Germline V lookup: CDR1 MDHEN, CDR2 SYDVKM.

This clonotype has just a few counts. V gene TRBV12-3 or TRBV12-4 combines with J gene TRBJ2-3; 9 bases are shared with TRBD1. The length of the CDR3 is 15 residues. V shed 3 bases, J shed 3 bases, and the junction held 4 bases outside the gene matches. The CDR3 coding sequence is TGTGCCAGCAGTTTTGGGACAGGGAGAACAGATACGCAGTATTTT. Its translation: CASSFGTGRTDTQYF.

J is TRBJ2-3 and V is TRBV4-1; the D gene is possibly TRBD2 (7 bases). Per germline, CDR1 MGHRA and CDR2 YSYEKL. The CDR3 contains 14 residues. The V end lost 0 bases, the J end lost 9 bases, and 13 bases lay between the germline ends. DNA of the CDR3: TGCGCCAGCAGCCAAGAAGAGGGGGGGTGGACGCAGTATTTT. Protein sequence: CASSQEEGGWTQYF.

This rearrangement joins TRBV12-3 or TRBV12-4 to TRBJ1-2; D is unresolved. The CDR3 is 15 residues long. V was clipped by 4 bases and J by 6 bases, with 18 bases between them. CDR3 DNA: TGTGCCAGCAGTTCCCCCTCCGGAGGGAAGGATGGCTACACCTTC. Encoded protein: CASSSPSGGKDGYTF.

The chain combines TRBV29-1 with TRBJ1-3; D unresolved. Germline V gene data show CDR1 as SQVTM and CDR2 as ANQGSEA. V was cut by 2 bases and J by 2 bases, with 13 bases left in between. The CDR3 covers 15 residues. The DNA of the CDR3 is TGCAGCGTTGAAATGCTTGTCGGGGCTGGAAACACCATATATTTT. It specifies CSVEMLVGAGNTIYF.

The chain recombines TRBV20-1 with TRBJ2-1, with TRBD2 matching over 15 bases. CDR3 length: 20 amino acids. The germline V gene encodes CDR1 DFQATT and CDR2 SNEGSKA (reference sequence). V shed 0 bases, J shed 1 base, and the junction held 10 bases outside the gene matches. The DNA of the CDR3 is TGCAGTGCTAGAGATCTTACCGGGACTAGCGGGAGGTTGTCCTACAATGAGCAGTTCTTC. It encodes CSARDLTGTSGRLSYNEQFF.

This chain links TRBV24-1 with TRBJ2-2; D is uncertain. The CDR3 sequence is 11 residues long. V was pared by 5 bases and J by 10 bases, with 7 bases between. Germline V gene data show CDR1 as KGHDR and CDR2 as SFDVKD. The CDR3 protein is CATSVGLELFF. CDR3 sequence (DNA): TGTGCCACCAGTGTGGGCCTGGAGCTGTTTTTT.

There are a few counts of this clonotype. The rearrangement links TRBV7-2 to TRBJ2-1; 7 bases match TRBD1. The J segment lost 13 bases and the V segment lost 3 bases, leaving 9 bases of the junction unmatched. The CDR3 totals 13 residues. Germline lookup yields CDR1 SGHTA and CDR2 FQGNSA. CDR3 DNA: TGTGCCAGCAGCTTCAGCCGGGACAGCATCCAGTTCTTC. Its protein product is CASSFSRDSIQFF.

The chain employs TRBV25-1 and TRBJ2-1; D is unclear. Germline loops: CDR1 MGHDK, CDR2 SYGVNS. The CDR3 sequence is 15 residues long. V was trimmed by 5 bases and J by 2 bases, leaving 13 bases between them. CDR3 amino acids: CASSPGSITYNEQFF. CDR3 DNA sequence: TGTGCCAGCAGTCCGGGCAGTATTACCTACAATGAGCAGTTCTTC.

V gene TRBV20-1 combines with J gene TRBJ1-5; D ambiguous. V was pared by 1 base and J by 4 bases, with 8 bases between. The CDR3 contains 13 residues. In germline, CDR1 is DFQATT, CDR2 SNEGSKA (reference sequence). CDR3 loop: CSARGTSNQPQHF. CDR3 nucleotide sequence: TGCAGTGCTAGAGGGACGTCGAATCAGCCCCAGCATTTT.

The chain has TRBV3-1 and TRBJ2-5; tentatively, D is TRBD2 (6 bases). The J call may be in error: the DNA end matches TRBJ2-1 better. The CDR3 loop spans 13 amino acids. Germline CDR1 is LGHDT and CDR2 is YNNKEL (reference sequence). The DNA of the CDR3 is TGTGCCAGCCGCGGGGACGGATACAATGAGCAGTTCTTC. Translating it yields CASRGDGYNEQFF.

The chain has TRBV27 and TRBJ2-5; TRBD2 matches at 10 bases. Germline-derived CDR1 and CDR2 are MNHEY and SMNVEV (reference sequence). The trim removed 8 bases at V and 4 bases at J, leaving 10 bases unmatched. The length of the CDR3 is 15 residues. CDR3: CASRSLAGLGETQYF. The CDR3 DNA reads TGTGCCAGCCGTTCACTAGCGGGATTGGGAGAGACCCAGTACTTC.

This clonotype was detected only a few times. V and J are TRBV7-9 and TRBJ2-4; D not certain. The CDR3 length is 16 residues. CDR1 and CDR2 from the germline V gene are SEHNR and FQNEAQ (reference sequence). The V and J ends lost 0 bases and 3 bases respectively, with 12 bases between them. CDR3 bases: TGTGCCAGCAGCTTAGCAGGGCCCATGGGCAAAAACATTCAGTACTTC. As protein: CASSLAGPMGKNIQYF. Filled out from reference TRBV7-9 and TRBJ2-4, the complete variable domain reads DTGVSQNPRHKITKRGQNVTFRCDPISEHNRLYWYRQTLGQGPEFLTYFQNEAQLEKSRLLSDRFSAERPKGSFSTLEIQRTEQGDSAMYLCASSLAGPMGKNIQYFGAGTRLSVL.

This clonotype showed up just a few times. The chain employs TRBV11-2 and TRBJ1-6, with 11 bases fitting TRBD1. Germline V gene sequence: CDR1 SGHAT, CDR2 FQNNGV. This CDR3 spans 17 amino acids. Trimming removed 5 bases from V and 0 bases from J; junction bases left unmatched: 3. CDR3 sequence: CASSPGTGGSYNSPLHF. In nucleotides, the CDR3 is TGTGCCAGCAGCCCGGGGACAGGGGGCTCCTATAATTCACCCCTCCACTTT.

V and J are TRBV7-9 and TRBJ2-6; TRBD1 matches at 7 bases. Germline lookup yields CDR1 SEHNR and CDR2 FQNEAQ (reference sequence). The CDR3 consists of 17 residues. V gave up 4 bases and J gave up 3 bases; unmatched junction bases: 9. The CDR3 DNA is TGTGCCAGCAGCTCGGGACAGATCCATGGTGGGGCCAACGTCCTGACTTTC. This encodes CASSSGQIHGGANVLTF. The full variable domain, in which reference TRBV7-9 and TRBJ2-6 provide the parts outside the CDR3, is DTGVSQNPRHKITKRGQNVTFRCDPISEHNRLYWYRQTLGQGPEFLTYFQNEAQLEKSRLLSDRFSAERPKGSFSTLEIQRTEQGDSAMYLCASSSGQIHGGANVLTFGAGSRLTVL.

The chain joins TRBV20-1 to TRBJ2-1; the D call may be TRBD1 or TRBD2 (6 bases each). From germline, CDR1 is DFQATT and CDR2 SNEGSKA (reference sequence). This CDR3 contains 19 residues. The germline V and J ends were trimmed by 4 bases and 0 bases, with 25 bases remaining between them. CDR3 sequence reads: CSAKKPFPGAGLSYNEQFF. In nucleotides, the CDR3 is TGCAGTGCTAAGAAACCTTTCCCAGGGGCGGGACTCTCCTACAATGAGCAGTTCTTC.

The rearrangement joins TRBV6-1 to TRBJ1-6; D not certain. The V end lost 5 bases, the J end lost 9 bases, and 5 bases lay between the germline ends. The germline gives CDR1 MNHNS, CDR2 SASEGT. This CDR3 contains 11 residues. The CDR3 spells CASSTGSPLHF. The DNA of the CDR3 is TGTGCCAGCAGTACTGGTTCACCCCTCCACTTT.

The CDR3 here is CASIPDRDEKLFF. The CDR3 nucleotides read TGTGCCAGCATTCCCGACAGGGATGAAAAACTGTTTTTT. The rearrangement links TRBV9 to TRBJ1-4; 7 positions agree with TRBD1. The trim removed 6 bases at V and 6 bases at J, leaving 5 bases unmatched. CDR3 size: 13 residues. CDR1 and CDR2 (germline): SGDLS, YYNGEE.